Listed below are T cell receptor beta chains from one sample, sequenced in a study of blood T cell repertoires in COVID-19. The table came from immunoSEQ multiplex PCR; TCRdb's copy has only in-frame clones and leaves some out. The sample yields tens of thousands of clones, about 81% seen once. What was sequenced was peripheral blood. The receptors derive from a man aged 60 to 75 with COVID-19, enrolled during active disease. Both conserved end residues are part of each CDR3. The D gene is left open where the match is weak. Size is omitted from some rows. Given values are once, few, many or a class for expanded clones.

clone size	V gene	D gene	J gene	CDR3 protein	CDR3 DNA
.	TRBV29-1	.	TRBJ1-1	CSVHGQIESTLNTEAFF	TGCAGCGTTCACGGACAGATCGAAAGCACCCTGAACACTGAAGCTTTCTTT
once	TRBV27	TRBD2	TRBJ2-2	CASSSSGTSGGFTGELFF	TGTGCCAGCAGTTCCTCCGGGACTAGCGGGGGATTCACCGGGGAGCTGTTTTTT
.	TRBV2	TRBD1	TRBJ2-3	CASSAQGVRPDTQYF	TGTGCCAGCAGTGCCCAGGGGGTAAGGCCAGATACGCAGTATTTT
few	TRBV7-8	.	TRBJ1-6	CASSLAVYNSPLHF	TGTGCCAGCAGCTTAGCCGTCTATAATTCACCCCTCCACTTT
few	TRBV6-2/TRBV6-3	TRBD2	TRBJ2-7	CASSYLLASYEQYF	TGTGCCAGCAGTTACTTACTAGCGAGCTACGAGCAGTACTTC
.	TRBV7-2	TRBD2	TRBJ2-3	CASDTTGGPTDTQYF	TGTGCCAGCGACACGACGGGAGGGCCCACAGATACGCAGTATTTT
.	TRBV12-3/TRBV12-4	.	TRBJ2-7	CASSSQGIEQYF	TGTGCCAGCAGTTCCCAGGGTATCGAGCAGTACTTC
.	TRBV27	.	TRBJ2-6	CASSLRGGGTGANVLTF	TGTGCCAGCAGTTTAAGAGGGGGCGGGACTGGGGCCAACGTCCTGACTTTC
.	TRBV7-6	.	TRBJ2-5	CASSSFRGYQETQYF	TGTGCCAGCAGCTCCTTTCGGGGGTACCAAGAGACCCAGTACTTC
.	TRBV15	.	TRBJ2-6	CATSRVAGTGANVLTF	TGTGCCACCAGCAGAGTGGCAGGGACTGGGGCCAACGTCCTGACTTTC
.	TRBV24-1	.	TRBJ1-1	CATSDSAEGGGNTEAFF	TGTGCCACCAGTGATTCGGCGGAGGGAGGGGGGAACACTGAAGCTTTCTTT
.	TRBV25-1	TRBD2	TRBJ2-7	CASSDPGLALLGQYF	TGTGCCAGCAGTGATCCGGGACTAGCGCTCTTGGGGCAGTACTTC
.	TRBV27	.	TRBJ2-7	CAPRVVEQYF	TGTGCCCCACGAGTCGTCGAGCAGTACTTC
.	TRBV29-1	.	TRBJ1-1	CSVVEHQGTEAFF	TGCAGCGTTGTCGAACACCAGGGCACTGAAGCTTTCTTT
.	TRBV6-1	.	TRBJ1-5	CASSGERRGGGNQPQHF	TGTGCCAGCAGTGGGGAACGGCGCGGGGGTGGGAATCAGCCCCAGCATTTT
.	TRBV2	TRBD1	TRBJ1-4	CASRKGQVGEKLFF	TGTGCCAGCAGGAAGGGACAGGTGGGAGAAAAACTGTTTTTT
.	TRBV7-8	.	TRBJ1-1	CASSRTVEAFF	TGTGCCAGCAGTCGAACAGTTGAAGCTTTCTTT
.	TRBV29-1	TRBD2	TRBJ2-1	CSVATSRSSYNEQFF	TGCAGCGTGGCGACTAGCAGGAGCTCCTACAATGAGCAGTTCTTC
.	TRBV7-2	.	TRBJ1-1	CASSLVTGMNTEAFF	TGTGCCAGCAGCCTTGTGACGGGGATGAACACTGAAGCTTTCTTT
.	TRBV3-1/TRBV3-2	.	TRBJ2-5	CASSQDLGSRETQYF	TGTGCCAGCAGCCAAGATCTGGGTAGCCGGGAGACCCAGTACTTC
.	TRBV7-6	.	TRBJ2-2	CASSLVPGRVDGELFF	TGTGCCAGCAGCTTAGTCCCCGGCAGGGTGGACGGGGAGCTGTTTTTT
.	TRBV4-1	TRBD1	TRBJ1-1	CASSHQGERNTEAFF	TGCGCCAGCAGCCACCAGGGGGAGAGAAACACTGAAGCTTTCTTT
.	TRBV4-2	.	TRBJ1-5	CASSQDLMPQHF	TGTGCCAGCAGCCAAGATTTAATGCCCCAGCATTTT